This T cell receptor beta chain was profiled in a study of cytomegalovirus exposure and HLA in healthy donors. Use of 60 Vbeta and 13 Jbeta primers characterized the PCR. Clones were sequenced by immunoSEQ multiplex PCR, and TCRdb holds only the in-frame ones, with some missing. Among approximately 190,000 clones, roughly 90% were seen once, and the ten largest hold roughly 0.98%. This clone showed up just a few times. Trimming left V 4 bases short and J 0 bases short, with 13 bases between. From germline, CDR1 is SGDLS and CDR2 YYNGEE. This CDR3 contains 15 residues. This chain links TRBV9 with TRBJ1-2; D uncertain. The TCR originated in a boy between 2 and 10 years old in good health and CMV-seronegative. The material sequenced was PBMCs. The CDR3 sequence: CASSSYSNPNYGYTF. CDR3 DNA: TGTGCCAGCAGCTCCTACAGCAACCCTAACTATGGCTACACCTTC.